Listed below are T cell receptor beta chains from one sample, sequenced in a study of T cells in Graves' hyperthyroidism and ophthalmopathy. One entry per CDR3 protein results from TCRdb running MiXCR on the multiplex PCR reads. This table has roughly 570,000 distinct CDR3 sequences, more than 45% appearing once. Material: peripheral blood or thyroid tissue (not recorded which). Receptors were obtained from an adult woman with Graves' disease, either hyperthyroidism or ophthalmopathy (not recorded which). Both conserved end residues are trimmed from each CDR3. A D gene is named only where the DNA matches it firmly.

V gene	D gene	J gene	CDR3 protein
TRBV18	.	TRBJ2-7	ASSPLTIAPYEQY
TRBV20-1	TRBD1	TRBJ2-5	SASRGLVSQY
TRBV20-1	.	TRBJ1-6	SASLARGNSPLH
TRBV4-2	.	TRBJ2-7	ASSLSPGLGSEQY
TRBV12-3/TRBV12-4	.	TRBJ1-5	ASSYGGGAWQPQH
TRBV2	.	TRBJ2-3	ASGRDTQY
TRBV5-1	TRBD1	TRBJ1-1	ASSFGQGATEAF
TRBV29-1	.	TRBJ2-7	SVEGSSSSEQY
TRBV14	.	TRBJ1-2	ASSQVWVNSYT
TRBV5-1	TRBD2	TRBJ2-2	ASRLSGVAGAVGELF